A single sample gave rise to the 30 T cell receptor beta chains below, sequenced in a study of T cell changes during pregnancy in multiple sclerosis. Here immunoSEQ multiplex PCR was the method, and the copy in TCRdb shows in-frame clones only, minus some. The sample includes 90,000 to 150,000 clones, over 85% of them seen just once. This specimen consisted of peripheral blood, obtained before pregnancy. The receptors derive from a female donor with multiple sclerosis, enrolled in a pregnancy study.

The V gene is TRBV2, the J gene TRBJ2-3; tentatively, D is TRBD1 (5 bases). The V end was cut by 6 bases, the J end by 2 bases, with 12 bases between. Germline V gene lookup returns CDR1 SNHLY and CDR2 FYNNEI. This CDR3 has 14 amino acids. CDR3 sequence reads: CASSADRYTDTQYF. DNA for the CDR3: TGTGCCAGCAGCGCCGACAGATACACAGATACGCAGTATTTT.

The chain carries TRBV9 and TRBJ2-1; 8 bases agree with TRBD1. V lost 4 bases and J lost 3; bases outside the gene matches: 6. CDR3 size: 15 residues. From germline, CDR1 is SGDLS and CDR2 YYNGEE. The CDR3 DNA sequence: TGTGCCAGCAGCCCCCAGACAGGGGACTACAATGAGCAGTTCTTC. Protein product: CASSPQTGDYNEQFF.

The chain joins TRBV2 to TRBJ1-1; D is unresolved. The CDR3 is 13 amino acids. The germline V gene encodes CDR1 SNHLY and CDR2 FYNNEI. V was cut by 7 bases and J by 1 base, with 10 bases left in between. DNA for the CDR3: TGTGCCAGCAACTTGCAACCGAACACTGAAGCTTTCTTT. Translation: CASNLQPNTEAFF.

The chain uses TRBV29-1 and TRBJ1-1; D might be TRBD1 (6 bases). In germline, CDR1 is SQVTM, CDR2 ANQGSEA. The CDR3 totals 10 residues. The V and J ends lost 2 bases and 12 bases respectively, with 10 bases between them. The CDR3 is CSVEKGTTFF. In DNA, the CDR3 is TGCAGCGTTGAAAAGGGGACAACTTTCTTT.

J is TRBJ2-2 and V is TRBV5-1; D gene unclear. The CDR3 totals 13 residues. Trimming took off 5 bases at V and 6 bases at J, with 11 bases between the two ends. The germline V gene has CDR1 SGHRS and CDR2 YFSETQ. CDR3 nucleotides: TGCGCCAGCAGGACATCTCCACCCGGGGAGCTGTTTTTT. This sequence encodes CASRTSPPGELFF.

This clone was detected only once. This sequence joins TRBV19 and TRBJ2-1, with D possibly matching TRBD1 (6 bases). Germline CDR1 and CDR2: LNHDA and SQIVND (reference sequence). V gave up 7 bases and J gave up 2 bases, with 21 bases separating them. The CDR3 sequence is 17 residues long. The DNA for the CDR3 is TGTGCCAGTACAAAAATCTCCGGGACATCGGCCTACAATGAGCAGTTCTTC. The encoded protein is CASTKISGTSAYNEQFF. The whole variable domain, filled in from reference TRBV19 and TRBJ2-1, reads DGGITQSPKYLFRKEGQNVTLSCEQNLNHDAMYWYRQDPGQGLRLIYYSQIVNDFQKGDIAEGYSVSREKKESFPLTVTSAQKNPTAFYLCASTKISGTSAYNEQFFGPGTRLTVL.

V and J are TRBV11-2 and TRBJ2-2, with 13 bases matching TRBD2. This CDR3 is 18 amino acids long. CDR1 and CDR2 (germline): SGHAT, FQNNGV. Trimming removed 4 bases from V and 6 bases from J; junction bases left unmatched: 11. The CDR3 coding sequence is TGTGCCAGCAGCTCCCTCACACGGACTAGCGGGAGCGCCGGGGAGCTGTTTTTT. Translation gives CASSSLTRTSGSAGELFF.

V usage is TRBV6-5 and J usage is TRBJ1-1, with 10 bases identical to TRBD1. CDR1 is MNHEY and CDR2 is SVGAGI in the germline V gene. J lost 1 base, V lost 6 bases, and 5 bases had no gene match. The CDR3 consists of 15 residues. The chain's CDR3 is CASSRDRGGNTEAFF. For the CDR3, the DNA is TGTGCCAGCAGCAGGGACAGGGGAGGGAACACTGAAGCTTTCTTT.

The gene calls are TRBV7-2 and TRBJ1-2; 8 nucleotides match TRBD1. The V gene's germline CDR1 is SGHTA and CDR2 FQGNSA. The CDR3 runs 16 residues. Trimming removed 5 bases from V and 8 bases from J; junction bases left unmatched: 16. The DNA of the CDR3 is TGTGCCAGCAGCCCACAGGGGACAGGAGTGTACAGCGGCTACACCTTC. Translating gives CASSPQGTGVYSGYTF. Variable domain in full (rest from reference TRBV7-2 and TRBJ1-2): GAGVSQSPSNKVTEKGKDVELRCDPISGHTALYWYRQSLGQGLEFLIYFQGNSAPDKSGLPSDRFSAERTGGSVSTLTIQRTQQEDSAVYLCASSPQGTGVYSGYTFGSGTRLTVV.

This chain joins TRBV5-6 and TRBJ1-2; D remains ambiguous. The CDR3 is 15 residues long. V lost 4 bases and J 8 bases, leaving 21 bases between the germline ends. Germline V gene data show CDR1 as SGHDT and CDR2 as YYEEEE. CDR3 DNA: TGTGCCAGCAGCCAGGAAGTTCCCTCAGCGGGCGGCTACACCTTC. Residues: CASSQEVPSAGGYTF.

The rearrangement joins TRBV28 to TRBJ2-1; 9 bases align to TRBD2. Germline V gives CDR1 MDHEN, CDR2 SYDVKM. This CDR3 spans 14 amino acids. Losses at the gene ends were 3 bases for V and 6 bases for J; bases not matched to a gene: 3. CDR3: CASSLISGSNEQFF. CDR3 bases: TGTGCCAGCAGTTTGATTAGCGGGAGCAATGAGCAGTTCTTC.

V gene TRBV5-1 combines with J gene TRBJ2-3; no definite D call. The CDR3 has 12 residues. V lost 7 bases, J lost 3 bases, and 9 bases lay in between. Per the germline V gene, CDR1 is SGHRS and CDR2 is YFSETQ. As DNA, the CDR3 is TGCGCCAGCGGAGTGCGGACAGATACGCAGTATTTT. Residues: CASGVRTDTQYF.

The rearrangement joins TRBV15 to TRBJ2-3; 7 bases fit TRBD2. This CDR3 has 16 amino acids. V was pared by 0 bases and J by 0 bases, with 3 bases of the junction left unmatched. The germline V gene has CDR1 LNHNV and CDR2 YYDKDF (reference sequence). DNA for the CDR3: TGTGCCACCAGCAGAGAGGATAGCGGGAGCACAGATACGCAGTATTTT. It codes for CATSREDSGSTDTQYF. The full variable domain, its missing parts supplied by reference TRBV15 and TRBJ2-3, is DAMVIQNPRYQVTQFGKPVTLSCSQTLNHNVMYWYQQKSSQAPKLLFHYYDKDFNNEADTPDNFQSRRPNTSFCFLDIRSPGLGDTAMYLCATSREDSGSTDTQYFGPGTRLTVL.

The chain is built from TRBV10-3 and TRBJ1-4; a possible D gene is TRBD1 (5 bases). This CDR3 is built from 14 residues. Trimming shortened V by 3 bases and J by 6 bases, and 11 bases separated the two germline ends. CDR1 ENHRY and CDR2 SYGVKD come from the germline V gene. The CDR3, as DNA: TGTGCCATCAGTGACGGTTGGGGGGATGAAAAACTGTTTTTT. This translates into CAISDGWGDEKLFF.

This clone was found once. This chain connects TRBV13 to TRBJ2-7; 10 bases map to TRBD1. The CDR3 extends over 16 amino acids. Trimming cost V 5 bases and J 2 bases; bases outside gene matches: 9. Germline CDR1 and CDR2: PRHDT and FYEKMQ (reference sequence). DNA for the CDR3: TGTGCCAGCAGCACATGGGACAGGGGACCTACCTACGAGCAGTACTTC. This sequence encodes CASSTWDRGPTYEQYF.

The V and J genes are TRBV6-5 and TRBJ1-3; D possibly corresponds to TRBD1 (5 bases). CDR1 and CDR2 (germline): MNHEY, SVGAGI. This CDR3 has 15 residues. The V end was cut by 6 bases, the J end by 0 bases, with 12 bases between. The DNA of the CDR3 is TGTGCCAGCAGCTTAGGGACTTTCTCTGGAAACACCATATATTTT. Protein product: CASSLGTFSGNTIYF.

This rearrangement joins TRBV6-5 to TRBJ2-1, with 12 bases fitting TRBD2. The CDR3 sequence is 15 residues long. The V segment lost 5 bases and the J segment 9 bases; nucleotides outside the gene matches: 8. Germline assignment: CDR1 MNHEY and CDR2 SVGAGI. The chain's CDR3 is CASSLRRLAGVEQFF. CDR3 nucleotide sequence: TGTGCCAGCAGTCTACGGAGACTAGCGGGGGTTGAGCAGTTCTTC.

The chain recombines TRBV7-2 with TRBJ1-2, with no clear D. With 1 base removed from V and 2 bases from J, the gap between germline ends came to 5 bases. Germline-derived CDR1 and CDR2 are SGHTA and FQGNSA. The CDR3 spans 13 residues. CDR3 nucleotide sequence: TGTGCCAGCAGCTTAGGGGCGAACTATGGCTACACCTTC. Translation gives CASSLGANYGYTF. Combining the CDR3 with reference TRBV7-2 and TRBJ1-2 gives the whole variable domain GAGVSQSPSNKVTEKGKDVELRCDPISGHTALYWYRQSLGQGLEFLIYFQGNSAPDKSGLPSDRFSAERTGGSVSTLTIQRTQQEDSAVYLCASSLGANYGYTFGSGTRLTVV.

CDR3 protein: CAWTLGHTNTGELFF. CDR3 bases: TGTGCCTGGACCTTGGGACACACGAACACCGGGGAGCTGTTTTTT. The rearrangement links TRBV30 to TRBJ2-2, with D maybe TRBD1 (6 bases). Trimming pared 4 bases from V and 0 bases from J, leaving 12 bases between. The length of the CDR3 is 15 residues. The germline gives CDR1 GTSNPN, CDR2 SVGIG (reference sequence).

The CDR3 coding sequence is TGTGCCAGCAGCTTAAAGTTTTTCGCCGGGGTACCCTACAATGAGCAGTTCTTC. Translated: CASSLKFFAGVPYNEQFF. This chain links TRBV11-2 with TRBJ2-1, with a weak D call TRBD2 (5 bases). Germline CDR1 reads SGHAT; CDR2 reads FQNNGV. Trimming took off 2 bases at V and 2 bases at J, with 19 bases between the two ends. The CDR3 contains 18 residues.

This chain connects TRBV25-1 to TRBJ2-2; tentatively, D is TRBD1 (5 bases). Germline V gene data show CDR1 as MGHDK and CDR2 as SYGVNS. This CDR3 has 15 residues. V gave up 6 bases and J gave up 3 bases, with 14 bases separating them. The CDR3 spells CASSSGAVDTGELFF. CDR3 coding DNA: TGTGCCAGCAGCTCTGGGGCCGTGGACACCGGGGAGCTGTTTTTT.

This chain uses TRBV15 with TRBJ1-2; TRBD1 might be the D (6 bases). Germline values: CDR1 LNHNV, CDR2 YYDKDF (reference sequence). V lost 0 bases to trimming and J lost 1 base, with 15 bases between them. The CDR3 consists of 17 residues. CDR3: CATSRDITGSNNYGYTF. The CDR3 region has the DNA TGTGCCACCAGCAGAGATATCACAGGGAGTAATAACTATGGCTACACCTTC.

V and J are TRBV23-1 and TRBJ1-2; the match to TRBD1 covers 8 bases. TRBV23-1 is flagged as an ORF with uncertain function. This CDR3 is 16 amino acids long. The trim removed 2 bases at V and 8 bases at J, leaving 13 bases unmatched. The CDR3 nucleotides read TGCGCCAGCAGTCAAGGTTCCGGACAGGGAATTGAGGGCTACACCTTC. Translated, it gives CASSQGSGQGIEGYTF.

The V call is TRBV5-4, the J call TRBJ2-7, with TRBD1 identical over 11 bases. The CDR3 runs to 14 residues. V lost 8 bases and J lost 4; bases outside the gene matches: 8. The germline V gene has CDR1 SGHNT and CDR2 YYREEE (reference sequence). CDR3 DNA: TGTGCCAGTTCGCGAGGACAGGGGGCATACGAGCAGTACTTC. This codes for CASSRGQGAYEQYF.

The chain uses TRBV18 and TRBJ1-3, with D unclear. V was clipped by 4 bases and J by 0 bases, with 13 bases between them. This CDR3 contains 16 residues. CDR1 is KGHSH and CDR2 is LQKENI in the germline V gene. The CDR3 region has the DNA TGTGCCAGCTCACTCGACTCGAACCGCTCTGGAAACACCATATATTTT. As protein: CASSLDSNRSGNTIYF.

About this clone itself: The sample holds other DNA sequences that translate to the same CDR3. The chain combines TRBV29-1 with TRBJ1-1; a weak D match, TRBD1 (6 bases). V dropped 4 bases and J dropped 0 bases, with 9 bases sitting between them. There are 13 residues in the CDR3. Per germline, CDR1 SQVTM and CDR2 ANQGSEA. Here the CDR3 DNA reads TGCAGCGTTGGCGGGGGCATGAACACTGAAGCTTTCTTT. It codes for CSVGGGMNTEAFF. Full variable domain (remainder filled in from reference TRBV29-1 and TRBJ1-1): SAVISQKPSRDICQRGTSLTIQCQVDSQVTMMFWYRQQPGQSLTLIATANQGSEATYESGFVIDKFPISRPNLTFSTLTVSNMSPEDSSIYLCSVGGGMNTEAFFGQGTRLTVV.

This chain uses TRBV30 with TRBJ2-1; no definite D call. The CDR3 totals 15 residues. In germline, CDR1 is GTSNPN, CDR2 SVGIG (reference sequence). Trimming left V 1 base short and J 1 base short, with 11 bases between. CDR3 in DNA: TGTGCCTGGAGTGGGAGCGACCGGTCCTACAATGAGCAGTTCTTC. Protein sequence: CAWSGSDRSYNEQFF.

The rearrangement uses TRBV14 and TRBJ1-4; a possible D gene is TRBD1 (5 bases). CDR1 and CDR2 from the germline V gene are SGHDN and FVKESK. The ends were cut back, 4 bases at V and 2 bases at J, with 11 bases in the middle. The CDR3 is made up of 15 amino acids. DNA for the CDR3: TGTGCCAGCAGCCGCCGCAGGGCGACTAATGAAAAACTGTTTTTT. It yields the protein CASSRRRATNEKLFF.

V and J are TRBV18 and TRBJ2-7; TRBD1 matches 8 bases. Trimming took 5 bases from V and 3 from J; bases not matched to a gene: 6. The CDR3 consists of 14 residues. The germline gives CDR1 KGHSH, CDR2 LQKENI. In nucleotides, the CDR3 is TGTGCCAGCTCAGGATCGGGACAGGACTACGAGCAGTACTTC. The encoded protein is CASSGSGQDYEQYF.

This chain links TRBV7-3 with TRBJ1-2; a weak D match, TRBD1 (5 bases). Trimming pared 2 bases from V and 6 bases from J, leaving 16 bases between. This CDR3 has 15 amino acids. CDR1 and CDR2 (germline): SGHTA, FQGTGA. In DNA, the CDR3 is TGTGCCAGCAGCTTAGACGGGGGAGGCTTGAATGGCTACACCTTC. Protein product: CASSLDGGGLNGYTF.